One sample yielded the 19 T cell receptor beta chains listed below, sequenced in a study of low-dose radiotherapy and immunotherapy resistance in tumors. Both TCRalpha and TCRbeta chains were reverse transcribed with V-gene-specific primers. The authors ran 20 PCR cycles to amplify TCRs with a constant-region primer and V-primer adapter. From the reads, TCRdb called clonotypes with MiXCR, one entry per CDR3 protein. The profile shows around 76,000 distinct CDR3 sequences, 31% of them singletons. As for time point: before trial treatment. Sequenced material: PBMCs, taken before treatment. The source of these receptors is a female donor with ovarian cancer.

This clonotype has just one count. A clone one base away is much larger, so this may be a read error. The chain employs TRBV6-2 or TRBV6-3 and TRBJ1-2, with a weak D call TRBD1 (5 bases). V lost 3 bases, J lost 3 bases, and 14 bases lay in between. This CDR3 spans 15 amino acids. Germline CDR1 is MNHEY and CDR2 is SVGEGT. For the CDR3, the DNA is TGTGCCAGCAGTTATGACGGGGGAGAGGACTATGGCTACACCTTC. Translating it yields CASSYDGGEDYGYTF.

Ten or more counts support this clonotype. The rearrangement links TRBV7-9 to TRBJ2-3; D gene ambiguous. Germline loops: CDR1 SEHNR, CDR2 FQNEAQ (reference sequence). V dropped 3 bases and J dropped 5 bases, with 9 bases sitting between them. This CDR3 has 13 residues. The CDR3 here is CASSFRGKDTQYF. CDR3 DNA: TGTGCCAGCAGCTTTCGCGGAAAAGATACGCAGTATTTT.

This clonotype was found many times. CDR3 region: CASSIRGPGELFF. The CDR3 DNA follows: TGTGCCAGCAGCATAAGGGGGCCCGGGGAGCTGTTTTTT. The rearrangement uses TRBV5-4 and TRBJ2-2; 7 nucleotides agree with TRBD1. Trimming cost V 4 bases and J 6 bases; bases outside gene matches: 3. CDR3 size: 13 residues. Germline CDR1 and CDR2: SGHNT and YYREEE (reference sequence).

This clonotype occurred many times. The V call is TRBV30, the J call TRBJ2-1; tentatively, D is TRBD2 (6 bases). This CDR3 has 12 amino acids. Germline values: CDR1 GTSNPN, CDR2 SVGIG (reference sequence). V was cut by 2 bases and J by 8 bases, with 10 bases left in between. Here the CDR3 reads CAWSRRGDEQFF. The CDR3 region has the DNA TGTGCCTGGAGTCGGAGGGGTGATGAGCAGTTCTTC.

The chain is built from TRBV19 and TRBJ2-7; 9 bases agree with TRBD2. The J segment lost 5 bases and the V segment lost 6 bases, leaving 14 bases of the junction unmatched. This CDR3 is 16 amino acids long. The germline CDR1 and CDR2 sequences are LNHDA and SQIVND (reference sequence). The CDR3 protein is CASSPAASGNIHEQYF. The CDR3 region has the DNA TGTGCCAGTAGCCCCGCGGCTAGCGGGAACATCCACGAGCAGTACTTC.

This clonotype was recorded many times. The V and J genes are TRBV29-1 and TRBJ2-7; D is undetermined. From germline, CDR1 is SQVTM and CDR2 ANQGSEA. V was shortened by 7 bases and J by 7 bases, with 17 bases between the two germline ends. The CDR3 extends over 12 amino acids. This CDR3 is CSAGSLGWEQYF. In DNA form, the CDR3 reads TGCAGCGCCGGGTCTTTAGGGTGGGAGCAGTACTTC.

This clonotype was observed many times. The genes are TRBV28 and TRBJ2-2, with D possibly being TRBD2 (5 bases). The V gene lost 5 bases and the J gene lost 4 bases, with 14 bases spanning the gap. Germline CDR1 MDHEN, CDR2 SYDVKM. The CDR3 consists of 15 residues. For the CDR3, the DNA is TGTGCCAGCAGTCCCGGTCGTCGGGGCACCGGGGAGCTGTTTTTT. This encodes CASSPGRRGTGELFF.

The chain has TRBV11-2 and TRBJ2-7, with D unclear. The V gene lost 3 bases and the J gene lost 1 base, with 7 bases spanning the gap. The CDR3 has 13 residues. CDR1 is SGHAT, CDR2 FQNNGV, per germline. The CDR3 sequence is CASSFSGSYEQYF. The CDR3 nucleotides read TGTGCCAGCAGCTTCTCCGGATCCTACGAGCAGTACTTC. The full variable domain, completed using reference TRBV11-2 and TRBJ2-7, is EAGVAQSPRYKIIEKRQSVAFWCNPISGHATLYWYQQILGQGPKLLIQFQNNGVVDDSQLPKDRFSAERLKGVDSTLKIQPAKLEDSAVYLCASSFSGSYEQYFGPGTRLTVT.

This clonotype was found many times. V gene TRBV12-3 or TRBV12-4 combines with J gene TRBJ2-3; TRBD2 is a possible D gene (5 bases). Trimming removed 2 bases at V and 7 bases at J, with 10 bases between. This CDR3 region has 13 residues. This CDR3 reads CASSLTRANTQYF. CDR3 coding DNA: TGTGCCAGCAGTTTAACTAGAGCGAATACGCAGTATTTT.

Many counts were recorded for this clonotype. The CDR3 loop is CASSYSTGSSYEQYF. The CDR3 DNA reads as TGTGCCAGCAGTTACTCCACAGGGAGCTCCTACGAGCAGTACTTC. The chain combines TRBV6-2 or TRBV6-3 with TRBJ2-7, with D perhaps matching TRBD1 (6 bases). The CDR3 is 15 residues long. CDR1 is MNHEY and CDR2 is SVGEGT in the germline V gene. V was pared by 0 bases and J by 0 bases, with 9 bases between.

This clonotype was recorded once. This is likely an artifact of a read error, given a far larger clone one base away. As DNA, the CDR3 is TGTGCCAGCAGCCAAGTCGGGGCGGACTACGAGCAGTTCTTC. This translates into CASSQVGADYEQFF. The chain recombines TRBV3-1 with TRBJ2-1; weak D call: TRBD2 (6 bases). The CDR3 loop spans 14 amino acids. V was clipped by 1 base and J by 10 bases, with 14 bases between them. CDR1 and CDR2 from the germline V gene are LGHDT and YNNKEL (reference sequence).

This clonotype has just a few counts. A far larger clone is only one base removed, so a read error is likely. V and J are TRBV5-4 and TRBJ2-5; 9 nucleotides align to TRBD2. The length of the CDR3 is 17 residues. After removal of 0 bases from V and 11 bases from J, the junction contained 17 bases not matched to a gene. Germline CDR1 reads SGHNT; CDR2 reads YYREEE (reference sequence). In nucleotides, the CDR3 is TGTGCCAGCAGCTTGGCGTCGGCGGGGGGGCCTTCCAATGAGCAGTACTTC. Protein product: CASSLASAGGPSNEQYF.

This clonotype was detected ten times or more. The chain uses TRBV12-3 or TRBV12-4 and TRBJ2-6, with TRBD1 as a possible D gene (5 bases). Trimming cost V 8 bases and J 0 bases, with 11 bases left between them. This CDR3 has 15 residues. The CDR3 reads CASGAGLSGANVLTF. CDR3 coding DNA: TGTGCCAGCGGGGCAGGCCTCTCTGGGGCCAACGTCCTGACTTTC.

This clonotype was counted between two and nine times. The chain employs TRBV20-1 and TRBJ2-4; D perhaps matches TRBD1 (5 bases). V was trimmed by 5 bases and J by 5 bases, leaving 10 bases between them. Per the germline V gene, CDR1 is DFQATT and CDR2 is SNEGSKA (reference sequence). The CDR3 runs 12 residues. CDR3 sequence (DNA): TGCAGTGCTTTTATAGGGGAAAACATTCAGTACTTC. Translation gives CSAFIGENIQYF.

This clonotype was detected ten times or more. The rearrangement uses TRBV7-9 and TRBJ2-3; a weak D match, TRBD2 (6 bases). V shed 5 bases and J shed 2 bases, with 17 bases lying between them. The CDR3 runs 16 residues. Germline V gives CDR1 SEHNR, CDR2 FQNEAQ (reference sequence). The chain's CDR3 is CASSPLTGGPTDTQYF. DNA for the CDR3: TGTGCCAGCAGCCCTCTGACCGGGGGACCCACAGATACGCAGTATTTT. The full variable domain, in which reference TRBV7-9 and TRBJ2-3 provide the parts outside the CDR3, is DTGVSQNPRHKITKRGQNVTFRCDPISEHNRLYWYRQTLGQGPEFLTYFQNEAQLEKSRLLSDRFSAERPKGSFSTLEIQRTEQGDSAMYLCASSPLTGGPTDTQYFGPGTRLTVL.

In its sample, this clonotype was seen many times. The chain carries TRBV5-6 and TRBJ1-1, with no clear D. The CDR3 is made up of 13 amino acids. Germline V lookup: CDR1 SGHDT, CDR2 YYEEEE. V gave up 6 bases and J gave up 5 bases, with 14 bases separating them. CDR3 sequence: CASTREGRTEAFF. The DNA for the CDR3 is TGTGCCAGCACCCGTGAGGGAAGGACTGAAGCTTTCTTT.

This clonotype has a count of ten or more. The chain carries TRBV4-1 and TRBJ2-5; D possibly corresponds to TRBD2 (6 bases). Germline V lookup: CDR1 MGHRA, CDR2 YSYEKL. The CDR3 is 13 residues long. V dropped 5 bases and J dropped 5 bases, with 12 bases sitting between them. The chain's CDR3 is CASSWEVWETQYF. CDR3 nucleotide sequence: TGCGCCAGCAGCTGGGAGGTTTGGGAGACCCAGTACTTC.

The chain employs TRBV28 and TRBJ2-7; 13 nucleotides align to TRBD2. Germline CDR1 reads MDHEN; CDR2 reads SYDVKM. The CDR3 runs to 15 residues. Losses at the gene ends were 7 bases for V and 3 bases for J; bases not matched to a gene: 6. Here the CDR3 reads CASTLRTSGSYEQYF. The CDR3, as DNA: TGTGCCAGCACTCTAAGGACTAGCGGGAGCTACGAGCAGTACTTC.

About this clonotype itself: This sequence is one base from a far larger clone and is likely a read error. The genes are TRBV20-1 and TRBJ2-7, with 8 bases identical to TRBD2. CDR3 length equals 15 residues. Trimming took 3 bases from V and 7 from J; bases not matched to a gene: 14. Germline loops: CDR1 DFQATT, CDR2 SNEGSKA (reference sequence). DNA for the CDR3: TGCAGTGCTAGGGTGGCGGGAGGAGGGGTCAATGAGCAGTACTTC. Amino acids: CSARVAGGGVNEQYF.